What follows are 21 T cell receptor beta chains derived from one specimen sequenced in a study of tumor and adjacent non-tumor tissue in lung cancer. A modified ARM-PCR protocol with three rounds of nested PCR amplified TCRbeta. TCRdb independently ran MiXCR on the multiplex PCR reads; one entry per CDR3 protein. The table has some 100,000 distinct CDR3 sequences, roughly two thirds seen once; the top ten hold roughly a fifth. RNA was extracted from bulk tissue without any cell sorting. This non-tumor lung sample came from over 3 cm beyond the tumor edge. The sample was distant non-tumor lung tissue. The receptors shown here come from a man aged 25 to 40 with non-small cell lung cancer.

V gene TRBV18 combines with J gene TRBJ2-1; 10 bases match TRBD2. The CDR3 spans 16 residues. Germline CDR1 is KGHSH and CDR2 is LQKENI. Germline trimming cut 0 bases from V and 8 bases from J; bases unmatched to any gene: 7. CDR3 amino acids: CASSPPGLAYLDEQFF. Here the CDR3 DNA reads TGTGCCAGCTCACCACCGGGACTAGCGTATCTGGATGAGCAGTTCTTC. Drawing the rest from reference TRBV18 and TRBJ2-1, the complete variable domain is NAGVMQNPRHLVRRRGQEARLRCSPMKGHSHVYWYRQLPEEGLKFMVYLQKENIIDESGMPKERFSAEFPKEGPSILRIQQVVRGDSAAYFCASSPPGLAYLDEQFFGPGTRLTVL.

This clonotype is a singleton in its sample. This likely comes from a read error, as the CDR3 has no conserved phenylalanine or tryptophan at its end. No DNA is shown, since the ends of the CDR3 on it are uncertain; the CDR3 is the one TCRdb lists. The chain carries TRBV11-2 and TRBJ2-2; the table's D call, TRBD1, was not checked against the DNA. The CDR3 is 16 residues long, counting both termini. Germline V gene sequence: CDR1 SGHAT, CDR2 FQNNGV. CDR3 sequence: CASSPRQGTNTGELFY.

About this clonotype itself: Given a much more abundant clone one base away, this may be a read error. The chain couples TRBV12-3 or TRBV12-4 to TRBJ1-6; 8 nucleotides line up with TRBD1. CDR3 size: 15 residues. The CDR3 reads CVSRLEDRENSPLHF. The CDR3 nucleotides read TGTGTCAGCAGACTCGAGGACAGGGAAAATTCACCCCTCCACTTT.

This clonotype was observed at least ten times. The chain recombines TRBV6-5 with TRBJ1-5, with D unresolved. V was trimmed by 4 bases and J by 6 bases, leaving 7 bases between them. The germline gives CDR1 MNHEY, CDR2 SVGAGI. This CDR3 spans 12 amino acids. Here the CDR3 DNA reads TGTGCCAGCAGTTTCCCCGGTCAGCCCCAGCATTTT. It encodes CASSFPGQPQHF.

About this clonotype itself: The conserved phenylalanine or tryptophan normally closing the CDR3 is absent here, so this likely arose from a read error. The J gene is TRBJ2-3, the V gene TRBV6-2 or TRBV6-3, with D uncertain. V was shortened by 8 bases and J by 3 bases, with 12 bases between the two germline ends. CDR3 length: 13 amino acids. Germline CDR1 reads MNHEY; CDR2 reads SVGEGT. The DNA for the CDR3 is TGTGCCAGCTCCGGACGCGGTACAGATACGCAGTATTAT. As protein: CASSGRGTDTQYY.

As regards this clonotype: One base away lies a much larger clone, so this may be a sequencing read error. J is TRBJ2-4 and V is TRBV20-1; the D is unclear. With 1 base removed from V and 2 bases from J, the gap between germline ends came to 12 bases. Looked up from germline, CDR1 is DFQATT and CDR2 is SNEGSKA (reference sequence). This CDR3 comprises 15 residues. In DNA form, the CDR3 reads TGCAGTGCTAGAGGCCTCCGGTTACCCAAAAACATTCAGTACTTC. This codes for CSARGLRLPKNIQYF.

Worth noting for this clonotype: The junction shows a germline mismatch at one end, possibly a read error. This chain connects TRBV6-1 to TRBJ2-2; either TRBD1 or TRBD2 may supply D (5 bases each). From germline, CDR1 is MNHNS and CDR2 SASEGT. This CDR3 comprises 13 residues. CDR3 sequence reads: CASSEVDTGELLF. In DNA, the CDR3 is TGTGCCAGCAGTGAAGTGGACACCGGGGAGCTGTTGTTT.

V gene TRBV6-2 or TRBV6-3 combines with J gene TRBJ2-1, with TRBD1 matching over 9 bases. This CDR3 spans 20 amino acids. Germline CDR1 and CDR2: MNHEY and SVGEGT. The CDR3 DNA reads as TGTATCAGCAATTACTCGGCGGGACAGGGCTACCTAAGCTCCTACAATGAGCAGTTCTTC. It codes for CISNYSAGQGYLSSYNEQFF.

Regarding this clonotype: A read error may account for a junction end that differs from germline. The CDR3 region is CASSSALRDREHTMYF. CDR3 nucleotides: TGTGCCAGCAGCTCAGCCCTCCGGGACAGGGAGCACACCATGTATTTT. V and J are TRBV11-2 and TRBJ1-3, with 9 positions matching TRBD1. Germline values: CDR1 SGHAT, CDR2 FQNNGV. This CDR3 region has 16 residues. Full variable domain (outside the CDR3, taken from reference TRBV11-2 and TRBJ1-3): EAGVAQSPRYKIIEKRQSVAFWCNPISGHATLYWYQQILGQGPKLLIQFQNNGVVDDSQLPKDRFSAERLKGVDSTLKIQPAKLEDSAVYLCASSSALRDREHTMYFGEGSWLTVV.

As regards this clonotype: A much larger clone lies a single base off, so this may be a read error. This chain uses TRBV7-9 with TRBJ2-7; 8 nucleotides match TRBD1. The CDR3 runs 14 residues. The germline V gene encodes CDR1 SEHNR and CDR2 FQNEAQ (reference sequence). The CDR3 loop is CASSHRDRNYGQYF. DNA of the CDR3: TGTGCCAGCAGCCACCGGGACAGGAACTACGGGCAGTACTTC.

With regard to this clonotype: A clone one base away is much larger, so this may be a read error. This chain links TRBV7-3 with TRBJ1-2, with D tentatively TRBD1 (6 bases). Per the germline V gene, CDR1 is SGHTA and CDR2 is FQGTGA. This CDR3 spans 13 amino acids. Here the CDR3 DNA reads TGTGCCAGCAGCCGTGGGGGACGGGGGGGCTACATCTTC. Translating gives CASSRGGRGGYIF.

This clonotype has just a few counts. This sequence joins TRBV19 and TRBJ1-2; tentative D call: TRBD1 (5 bases). V dropped 6 bases and J dropped 1 base, with 15 bases sitting between them. The CDR3 is made up of 15 amino acids. Germline assignment: CDR1 LNHDA and CDR2 SQIVND (reference sequence). CDR3 region: CASRNRQPSNYGYTF. The CDR3, as DNA: TGTGCCAGTAGGAACCGACAGCCTAGTAACTATGGCTACACCTTC.

V is TRBV6-2 or TRBV6-3 and J is TRBJ1-5; possibly TRBD1 for D (5 bases). Germline V gives CDR1 MNHEY, CDR2 SVGEGT. This CDR3 contains 15 residues. The germline V and J ends were trimmed by 5 bases and 4 bases, with 15 bases remaining between them. The CDR3 here is CASSPGGTGNQPQHF. CDR3 nucleotide sequence: TGTGCCAGCAGTCCGGGGGGGACGGGGAATCAGCCCCAGCATTTT.

This chain uses TRBV11-3 with TRBJ2-6, with no clear D. In germline, CDR1 is SGHNT, CDR2 YENEEA. The V end was cut by 7 bases, the J end by 3 bases, with 13 bases between. This CDR3 is 15 amino acids long. The CDR3 DNA sequence: TGTGCCAGCAACCACAGCCGCTTTGGGGCCAACGTCCTGACTTTC. It specifies CASNHSRFGANVLTF. Full variable domain (missing parts from reference TRBV11-3 and TRBJ2-6): EAGVVQSPRYKIIEKKQPVAFWCNPISGHNTLYWYLQNLGQGPELLIRYENEEAVDDSQLPKDRFSAERLKGVDSTLKIQPAELGDSAVYLCASNHSRFGANVLTFGAGSRLTVL.

This clonotype was counted many times. V usage is TRBV20-1 and J usage is TRBJ2-4, with 10 bases fitting TRBD2. The CDR3 contains 15 residues. Looked up from germline, CDR1 is DFQATT and CDR2 is SNEGSKA (reference sequence). J was trimmed by 4 bases and V by 1 base; bases with no gene match: 4. CDR3 nucleotides: TGCAGTGCTAGAGCCGAGACTAGCGGGAAAAACATTCAGTACTTC. Its translation: CSARAETSGKNIQYF.

Note on this clonotype: A much larger clone lies a single base off, so this may be a read error. The CDR3 does not close with the conserved phenylalanine or tryptophan, likely indicating a read error. V gene TRBV5-4 combines with J gene TRBJ2-2; 9 bases align to TRBD2. The CDR3 loop spans 16 amino acids. CDR1 is SGHNT and CDR2 is YYREEE in the germline V gene (reference sequence). J was trimmed by 0 bases and V by 4 bases; bases with no gene match: 4. The CDR3 loop reads CASSPAGGPNTGELFL. The CDR3 nucleotides read TGTGCCAGCAGCCCGGCGGGGGGGCCGAACACCGGGGAGCTGTTTCTT.

This clonotype was detected only once. The junction does not match germline at one end; this may be a read error. This chain uses TRBV11-2 with TRBJ2-3; D is undetermined. Germline values: CDR1 SGHAT, CDR2 FQNNGV. This CDR3 region has 15 residues. The CDR3 DNA is TGTGCCAGCAGCCGTTCCGGGTCCAACATAGATGCGCAGTATTTT. It encodes CASSRSGSNIDAQYF.

This chain connects TRBV20-1 to TRBJ1-5, with TRBD1 matching over 7 bases. Losses at the gene ends were 3 bases for V and 8 bases for J; bases not matched to a gene: 10. CDR1 and CDR2 (germline): DFQATT, SNEGSKA (reference sequence). The CDR3 sequence is 14 residues long. CDR3 sequence (DNA): TGCAGTGCTAGGACGGGACAGAGGGATGAGCCCCAGCATTTT. It yields the protein CSARTGQRDEPQHF.

To note about this clonotype: The CDR3 does not end in the conserved phenylalanine or tryptophan, so this is likely a read error. The DNA is left out, because the CDR3 cannot be placed on it with certainty; the CDR3 is given as TCRdb lists it. The genes are TRBV7-3 and TRBJ2-5; the D call of TRBD1 is as the table states it, not checked on the DNA. Inclusive of both ends, the CDR3 amounts to 14 amino acids. The germline gives CDR1 SGHTA, CDR2 FQGTGA. This CDR3 reads CACSSTGGQETRYL.

This clonotype was counted many times. The V call is TRBV6-5, the J call TRBJ2-1; 11 positions match TRBD2. After removal of 5 bases from V and 5 bases from J, the junction contained 8 bases not matched to a gene. The CDR3 loop spans 16 amino acids. CDR1 and CDR2 from the germline V gene are MNHEY and SVGAGI. The CDR3 sequence is CASSRPGLAGNNEQFF. The DNA for the CDR3 is TGTGCCAGCAGTCGCCCCGGACTAGCGGGTAACAATGAGCAGTTCTTC.

The sample holds many counts of this clonotype. The chain combines TRBV30 with TRBJ2-7; D is ambiguous. Germline V lookup: CDR1 GTSNPN, CDR2 SVGIG (reference sequence). V was shortened by 6 bases and J by 6 bases, with 12 bases between the two germline ends. The CDR3 contains 11 residues. The CDR3 is CACGLRIEQYF. For the CDR3, the DNA is TGTGCCTGCGGGCTCAGGATCGAGCAGTACTTC.